A selection of T cell receptor beta chains follows, all from one sample in a study of blood T cell repertoires in COVID-19. The repertoire was sequenced with immunoSEQ multiplex PCR; TCRdb's copy has only in-frame clones and lacks some. The data show 180,000 or so clones, with about 89% seen just once and roughly 3.4% held by the top ten. Sequenced: peripheral blood. These receptor sequences come from a man aged 65 to 79 with acute or convalescent COVID-19. Each CDR3 is given with its conserved first and last residue. The order of the fields is V gene, J gene, clone size, D gene, CDR3 DNA, CDR3 protein. The D gene is left open where the match is weak. Clone size, where shown, is once, few, many, or a class for clones that have expanded.

v_call: TRBV27; j_call: TRBJ2-7; clone_size: once; d_call: TRBD1; cdr3_nt: TGTGCCAGCAGTTTTTGGACAGGGTCCCCCGAGCAGTACTTC; cdr3_aa: CASSFWTGSPEQYF
v_call: TRBV2; j_call: TRBJ1-6; clone_size: few; d_call: -; cdr3_nt: TGTGCCAGCGGCACCGAGGGCTATTCACCCCTCCACTTT; cdr3_aa: CASGTEGYSPLHF
v_call: TRBV4-2; j_call: TRBJ2-3; clone_size: -; d_call: TRBD2; cdr3_nt: TGTGCCAGCAGTCCTCCAGAGCGGGATGGGGCGGGAGATACGCAGTATTTT; cdr3_aa: CASSPPERDGAGDTQYF
v_call: TRBV10-3; j_call: TRBJ2-2; clone_size: once; d_call: TRBD1; cdr3_nt: TGTGCCACCGTCGACAGGGAAGGGGTAGGGGGGGAGCTGTTTTTT; cdr3_aa: CATVDREGVGGELFF
v_call: TRBV7-9; j_call: TRBJ2-7; clone_size: -; d_call: TRBD2; cdr3_nt: TGTGCCAGCAGCCCCCGGACTAGCGGGAGTTACGAGCAGTACTTC; cdr3_aa: CASSPRTSGSYEQYF
v_call: TRBV28; j_call: TRBJ1-4; clone_size: -; d_call: TRBD1; cdr3_nt: TGTGCCAGCAGCCAACAGGGGGTTGCAACTAATGAAAAACTGTTTTTT; cdr3_aa: CASSQQGVATNEKLFF
v_call: TRBV5-1; j_call: TRBJ2-3; clone_size: -; d_call: -; cdr3_nt: TGCGCCAGCAGCTTGGATGGGGGCGCAGATACGCAGTATTTT; cdr3_aa: CASSLDGGADTQYF
v_call: TRBV28; j_call: TRBJ1-6; clone_size: -; d_call: TRBD1; cdr3_nt: TGTGCCAGCACCTGGGGGGACAGGCAGGATAATTCACCCCTCCACTTT; cdr3_aa: CASTWGDRQDNSPLHF
v_call: TRBV5-6; j_call: TRBJ2-7; clone_size: -; d_call: -; cdr3_nt: TGTGCCAGCAGCCCGGACACAGGGACCGACGAGCAGTACTTC; cdr3_aa: CASSPDTGTDEQYF
v_call: TRBV18; j_call: TRBJ1-2; clone_size: -; d_call: -; cdr3_nt: TGTGCCAGCTCACGACAGGAAAACTATGGCTACACCTTC; cdr3_aa: CASSRQENYGYTF
v_call: TRBV5-1; j_call: TRBJ1-1; clone_size: -; d_call: TRBD1; cdr3_nt: TGCGCCAGCAGCTACGACGGACAGGGGGCACCAAACACTGAAGCTTTCTTT; cdr3_aa: CASSYDGQGAPNTEAFF
v_call: TRBV18; j_call: TRBJ1-1; clone_size: -; d_call: TRBD1; cdr3_nt: TGTGCCAGCTCATCGGACAGGGAGACTGAAGCTTTCTTT; cdr3_aa: CASSSDRETEAFF
v_call: TRBV30; j_call: TRBJ2-3; clone_size: -; d_call: TRBD2; cdr3_nt: TGTGCCTGGAGTGTACGGGGCCGGGCTAGCGGGGGCACAGATACGCAGTATTTT; cdr3_aa: CAWSVRGRASGGTDTQYF
v_call: TRBV7-8; j_call: TRBJ1-5; clone_size: -; d_call: -; cdr3_nt: TGTGCCAGCAGCTTAGCCCGGAGGGAAAATCAGCCCCAGCATTTT; cdr3_aa: CASSLARRENQPQHF
v_call: TRBV10-3; j_call: TRBJ1-3; clone_size: -; d_call: -; cdr3_nt: TGTGCCATCAACAGGGCTGGAAACACCATATATTTT; cdr3_aa: CAINRAGNTIYF
v_call: TRBV19; j_call: TRBJ1-2; clone_size: -; d_call: TRBD1; cdr3_nt: TGTGCCAGTAGCCCGGACAGGGGTTGGTATGGCTACACCTTC; cdr3_aa: CASSPDRGWYGYTF
v_call: TRBV28; j_call: TRBJ2-7; clone_size: -; d_call: TRBD2; cdr3_nt: TGTGCCAGCAGTTCCCTCCTAGCGGAGCACTACGAGCAGTACTTC; cdr3_aa: CASSSLLAEHYEQYF
v_call: TRBV5-1; j_call: TRBJ2-3; clone_size: -; d_call: TRBD2; cdr3_nt: TGCGCCAGCAGCACTAGCGGGGGGGCCGCCACAGATACGCAGTATTTT; cdr3_aa: CASSTSGGAATDTQYF
v_call: TRBV21-1; j_call: TRBJ2-6; clone_size: -; d_call: -; cdr3_nt: TGTGCCAGCACCTCCAACTTTACAGGGGCTGGGGCCAACGTCCTGACTTTC; cdr3_aa: CASTSNFTGAGANVLTF
v_call: TRBV4-3; j_call: TRBJ2-6; clone_size: -; d_call: -; cdr3_nt: TGCGCCAGCAGCCTAGGGGGGGCCTCTGGGGCCAACGTCCTGACTTTC; cdr3_aa: CASSLGGASGANVLTF
v_call: TRBV5-4; j_call: TRBJ1-1; clone_size: -; d_call: -; cdr3_nt: TGTGCCAGCAGCTTGAACGGGAGGGAGGACACTGAAGCTTTCTTT; cdr3_aa: CASSLNGREDTEAFF
v_call: TRBV7-2; j_call: TRBJ1-2; clone_size: -; d_call: -; cdr3_nt: TGTGCCAGCAGCTGGGGGTCGGGGGGATATAACTATGGCTACACCTTC; cdr3_aa: CASSWGSGGYNYGYTF
v_call: TRBV7-2; j_call: TRBJ2-3; clone_size: -; d_call: -; cdr3_nt: TGTGCCAGCAGCCCCCGGGGAGGAGATACGCAGTATTTT; cdr3_aa: CASSPRGGDTQYF
v_call: TRBV20-1; j_call: TRBJ1-1; clone_size: -; d_call: TRBD1; cdr3_nt: TGCAGTGCTCACAGGGGGACCGAAGCTTTCTTT; cdr3_aa: CSAHRGTEAFF
v_call: TRBV9; j_call: TRBJ1-1; clone_size: -; d_call: -; cdr3_nt: TGTGCCAGCAGCCCACAATCGGGTAGAGGGGGAGCGAACACTGAAGCTTTCTTT; cdr3_aa: CASSPQSGRGGANTEAFF
v_call: TRBV29-1; j_call: TRBJ2-7; clone_size: -; d_call: TRBD1; cdr3_nt: TGCAGCGTTGAAGGGGGGACAGGGGTGAGCTACGAGCAGTACTTC; cdr3_aa: CSVEGGTGVSYEQYF
v_call: TRBV7-2; j_call: TRBJ1-5; clone_size: few; d_call: -; cdr3_nt: TGTGCCAGCAGCCTCGGACGGGGGTTATATAGCAATCAGCCCCAGCATTTT; cdr3_aa: CASSLGRGLYSNQPQHF
v_call: TRBV13; j_call: TRBJ2-3; clone_size: -; d_call: TRBD1; cdr3_nt: TGTGCCAGCAGCCCGCACGGGACAGCTAGCACAGATACGCAGTATTTT; cdr3_aa: CASSPHGTASTDTQYF
v_call: TRBV5-4; j_call: TRBJ2-3; clone_size: once; d_call: TRBD1; cdr3_nt: TGTGCCAGCAGCTTTAGACAGGGTCAAGATACGCAGTATTTT; cdr3_aa: CASSFRQGQDTQYF
v_call: TRBV3-1/TRBV3-2; j_call: TRBJ2-2; clone_size: -; d_call: -; cdr3_nt: TGTGCCAGCAGCCAACTGGTGGAGAGCGGCGGGGAGCTGTTTTTT; cdr3_aa: CASSQLVESGGELFF
v_call: TRBV5-1; j_call: TRBJ1-6; clone_size: -; d_call: TRBD1; cdr3_nt: TGCGCCAGCAGCGAGGACAGGGTCTCACCCCTCCACTTT; cdr3_aa: CASSEDRVSPLHF
v_call: TRBV13; j_call: TRBJ2-2; clone_size: -; d_call: -; cdr3_nt: TGTGCCAGCAGCCTCTCAGGGGGGCGGTACACCGGGGAGCTGTTTTTT; cdr3_aa: CASSLSGGRYTGELFF
v_call: TRBV5-6; j_call: TRBJ1-3; clone_size: -; d_call: TRBD1; cdr3_nt: TGTGCCAGCAGCTTGGGCCCGACAGGGGCGGGAAACACCATATATTTT; cdr3_aa: CASSLGPTGAGNTIYF
v_call: TRBV10-3; j_call: TRBJ1-2; clone_size: -; d_call: TRBD1; cdr3_nt: TGTGCCATCAGTGAGTCGACAGGGGAGGGATATGGCTACACCTTC; cdr3_aa: CAISESTGEGYGYTF
v_call: TRBV28; j_call: TRBJ1-2; clone_size: -; d_call: -; cdr3_nt: TGTGCCAGCCTTTCCGGACAGAATTATGGCTACACCTTC; cdr3_aa: CASLSGQNYGYTF